One and the same sample provided the 8 T cell receptor beta chains below, sequenced in a study of blood T cell repertoires in COVID-19. Some clones are missing from TCRdb's copy, which holds only in-frame ones; the method was immunoSEQ multiplex PCR. The sample consists of 75,000 to 85,000 clones, 88% of them appearing once. Sequenced sample: peripheral blood. These receptors all come from a human donor in a cohort sampled during active COVID-19.

The CDR3 here is CASSRYSGNEQYF. The DNA for the CDR3 is TGTGCCAGCAGTCGCTACAGCGGGAACGAGCAGTACTTC. This chain joins TRBV27 and TRBJ2-7; 7 nucleotides match TRBD2. The CDR3 extends over 13 amino acids. Germline loops: CDR1 MNHEY, CDR2 SMNVEV (reference sequence). Losses at the gene ends were 5 bases for V and 5 bases for J; bases not matched to a gene: 6.

The CDR3 bases are TGTGCCAGCAGCTTCGGGACAGATTACAATGAGCAGTTCTTC. It yields the protein CASSFGTDYNEQFF. The V and J genes are TRBV7-9 and TRBJ2-1; 7 nucleotides match TRBD1. Germline-derived CDR1 and CDR2 are SEHNR and FQNEAQ (reference sequence). V shed 3 bases and J 4 bases; nucleotides not matched to a gene: 3. CDR3 length: 14 amino acids.

The chain combines TRBV5-8 with TRBJ2-6; 9 bases fit TRBD1. The CDR3 extends over 18 amino acids. Germline V gene sequence: CDR1 SGHTS, CDR2 YDEGEE. The junction had 8 bases not matched to a gene; V was cut back by 2 bases and J by 2 bases. CDR3 in amino acids: CASSFGTGRITGANVLTF. CDR3 in DNA: TGTGCCAGCAGCTTTGGGACAGGGAGAATAACTGGGGCCAACGTCCTGACTTTC.

The V gene is TRBV7-9, the J gene TRBJ2-3, with D tentatively TRBD2 (5 bases). Germline-derived CDR1 and CDR2 are SEHNR and FQNEAQ (reference sequence). V was cut by 3 bases and J by 0 bases, with 7 bases left in between. CDR3 length: 14 residues. CDR3 in DNA: TGTGCCAGCAGCTTCGAGGGCAGCACAGATACGCAGTATTTT. It codes for CASSFEGSTDTQYF.

This chain links TRBV6-6 with TRBJ2-5; the D gene is possibly TRBD1 (5 bases). The CDR3 is 14 amino acids. Germline V gene sequence: CDR1 MNHNY, CDR2 SVGAGI (reference sequence). The V gene lost 5 bases and the J gene lost 4 bases, with 14 bases spanning the gap. CDR3 amino acids: CASSPSGLGETQYF. The CDR3 nucleotides are TGTGCCAGCAGTCCCTCAGGGTTAGGAGAGACCCAGTACTTC.

The chain couples TRBV5-8 to TRBJ2-3, with 13 bases identical to TRBD2. The CDR3 is 17 residues long. CDR1 SGHTS and CDR2 YDEGEE come from the germline V gene. The V gene end was trimmed by 3 bases and the J gene end by 5 bases; junction bases not matched to a gene: 9. This chain's CDR3 is CASSSAWTSGGKDTQYF. CDR3 coding DNA: TGTGCCAGCAGCTCAGCCTGGACTAGCGGGGGTAAAGATACGCAGTATTTT.

The rearrangement uses TRBV4-3 and TRBJ1-5; D not resolved. The V gene lost 4 bases and the J gene lost 0 bases, with 10 bases spanning the gap. CDR1 and CDR2 from the germline V gene are LGHNA and YSLEER. The length of the CDR3 is 15 residues. CDR3 nucleotide sequence: TGCGCCAGCAGCCTGGGCTTCCTTAGCAATCAGCCCCAGCATTTT. Translation: CASSLGFLSNQPQHF.

V usage is TRBV27 and J usage is TRBJ2-6; D may be TRBD1 (6 bases). The V end was cut by 3 bases, the J end by 1 base, with 16 bases between. Germline V gene data show CDR1 as MNHEY and CDR2 as SMNVEV (reference sequence). This CDR3 spans 18 amino acids. The CDR3 loop is CASSFNRVVGSGANVLTF. The CDR3, as DNA: TGTGCCAGCAGTTTCAACAGGGTGGTCGGTTCTGGGGCCAACGTCCTGACTTTC. Supplemented by reference TRBV27 and TRBJ2-6, the full variable domain reads EAQVTQNPRYLITVTGKKLTVTCSQNMNHEYMSWYRQDPGLGLRQIYYSMNVEVTDKGDVPEGYKVSRKEKRNFPLILESPSPNQTSLYFCASSFNRVVGSGANVLTFGAGSRLTVL.